These T cell receptor beta chains were read from a single sample in a study of human T cells and chemical hapten exposure. One entry per CDR3 protein results from TCRdb running MiXCR on the RACE reads. There are more than 300,000 distinct CDR3 sequences in the sample; 4.5% to 5.5% occur only once, and around 2.6% lies in the top ten. The sample in question was whole blood, obtained in connection with sensitization to the hapten diphenylcyclopropenone (DPC). All receptors derive from a woman between 50 and 59 years old with alopecia areata. Some clones in this sample may be carry-over from other donors' samples. Both conserved end residues are part of each CDR3.

v_gene,j_gene,CDR3aa
TRBV28,TRBJ2-3,CASTPPGTSASRTDTQYF
TRBV12-3/TRBV12-4,TRBJ2-3,CASSLGLTNTDTQYF
TRBV7-2,TRBJ2-2,CASRDTTGGIDGELFF
TRBV20-1,TRBJ1-1,CSAKDRRSAEAFF
TRBV7-3,TRBJ2-1,CASTPRGGNEQFF
TRBV7-2,TRBJ2-3,CASSQGTVPSTDTQYF
TRBV2,TRBJ1-1,CASSASLGTEAFF
TRBV29-1,TRBJ1-1,CSVEDLWRNEAFF
TRBV7-3,TRBJ1-3,CASSLSGGSGNTIYF
TRBV15,TRBJ1-1,CATSRSAGQGATEAFF
TRBV11-2,TRBJ2-1,CASSPELSTNEQFF
TRBV5-4,TRBJ1-1,CASSFAGNARTEAFF
TRBV4-2,TRBJ1-1,CASSQDRIEAFF
TRBV7-9,TRBJ1-1,CASSPYGYTEAFF
TRBV7-2,TRBJ2-1,CASSRRRSSYNEQFF
TRBV5-1,TRBJ2-5,CASSPGLAQETQYF
TRBV15,TRBJ1-2,CATSRAGGGYGYTF
TRBV4-3,TRBJ2-1,CASSQAVAGGPIEQFF
TRBV27,TRBJ2-2,CASRLAGGPANTGELFF
TRBV23-1,TRBJ2-1,CASSQSSGRATYNEQFF
TRBV12-3/TRBV12-4,TRBJ1-5,CASSSGPSNQPQHF
TRBV7-9,TRBJ2-7,CASSFGATEQYF
TRBV13,TRBJ2-3,CASSLSVTQYF
TRBV11-1,TRBJ1-1,CASSLGTAGTSEAFF
TRBV6-2/TRBV6-3,TRBJ2-5,CASKDRTDFQETQYF
TRBV12-3/TRBV12-4,TRBJ1-5,CASRPGTANQPQHF
TRBV7-2,TRBJ2-7,CASSPTGLGEQYF
TRBV6-6,TRBJ1-4,CASSPALGHLNEKLFF
TRBV7-8,TRBJ2-5,CASSLDIMEETQYF
TRBV2,TRBJ2-3,CASSEDGGARTDTQYF
TRBV6-2/TRBV6-3,TRBJ2-7,CASSPRDEQYF
TRBV7-2,TRBJ2-1,CASSLVAGGPVEQFF
TRBV7-9,TRBJ1-4,CASSSRTGLEKLFF
TRBV6-2/TRBV6-3,TRBJ2-7,CASRPAGETYEQYF
TRBV12-5,TRBJ1-1,CASGLGDRVGYTEAFF
TRBV29-1,TRBJ1-2,CSVEERGGYTF
TRBV12-3/TRBV12-4,TRBJ2-3,CASMSGLERSTDTQYF
TRBV28,TRBJ2-5,CASRAAGTGRRETQYF
TRBV7-6,TRBJ2-3,CASSLSDGSTDTQYF
TRBV9,TRBJ2-7,CASSPGGGTPSYEQYF
TRBV9,TRBJ2-7,CASSVLGQGPGEQYF
TRBV27,TRBJ2-3,CASSSPTRSSTDTQYF
TRBV11-1,TRBJ2-3,CASSLLQGSTDTQYF
TRBV6-2/TRBV6-3,TRBJ1-1,CASSFRSLDTRNTEAFF
TRBV6-6,TRBJ2-7,CASSQEDTTYEQYF
TRBV18,TRBJ2-3,CASSPQNADTQYF
TRBV6-5,TRBJ1-4,CASSYSSGGSEKLFF
TRBV28,TRBJ1-2,CASSVQGRYGYTF
TRBV27,TRBJ2-7,CASSSTGVGYEQYF
TRBV6-5,TRBJ2-4,CASSYSASGGNIQYF
TRBV6-2/TRBV6-3,TRBJ1-5,CASSYSFRGTGHSF
TRBV7-9,TRBJ2-3,CASSVLTTDTQYF